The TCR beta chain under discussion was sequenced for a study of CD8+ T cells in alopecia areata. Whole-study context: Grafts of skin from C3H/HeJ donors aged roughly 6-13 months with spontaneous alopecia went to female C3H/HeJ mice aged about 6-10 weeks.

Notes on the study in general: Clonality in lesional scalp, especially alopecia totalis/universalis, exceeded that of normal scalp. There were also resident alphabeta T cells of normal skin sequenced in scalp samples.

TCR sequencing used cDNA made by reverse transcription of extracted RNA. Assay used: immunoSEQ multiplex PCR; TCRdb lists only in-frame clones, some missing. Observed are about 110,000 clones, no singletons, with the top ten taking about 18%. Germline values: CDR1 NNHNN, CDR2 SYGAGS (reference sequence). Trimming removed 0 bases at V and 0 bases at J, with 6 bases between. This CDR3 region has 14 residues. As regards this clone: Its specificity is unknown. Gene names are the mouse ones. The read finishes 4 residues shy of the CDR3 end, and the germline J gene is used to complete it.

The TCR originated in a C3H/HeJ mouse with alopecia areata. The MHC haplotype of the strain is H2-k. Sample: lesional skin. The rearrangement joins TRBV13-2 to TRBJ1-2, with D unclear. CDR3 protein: CASGDVSANSDYTF. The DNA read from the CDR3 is TGTGCCAGCGGTGATGTCAGTGCAAACTCC.